Sequencing of this TCR beta chain was carried out in a study of shared clonotypes between healthy human individuals. Repertoires were generated with immunoSEQ multiplex PCR, while TCRdb's copy carries only in-frame clones and drops some. The table has a few million clones, just under 95% seen once. V was shortened by 5 bases and J by 5 bases, with 12 bases between the two germline ends. Germline CDR1 reads SGHTA; CDR2 reads FQGTGA. The CDR3 is 13 amino acids. The source of this sequence is a man in his late teens or twenties in good health. Some clones in this sample may be carry-over from other donors' samples. The chain couples TRBV7-3 to TRBJ1-1, with D perhaps matching TRBD1 (5 bases). The sequenced sample consisted of naive CD4+ T cells from PBMCs. Regarding subset: CD45RA+ positively selected. CDR3 bases: TGTGCCAGCAGCACAACAGGCGCAACTGAAGCTTTCTTT. It specifies CASSTTGATEAFF.